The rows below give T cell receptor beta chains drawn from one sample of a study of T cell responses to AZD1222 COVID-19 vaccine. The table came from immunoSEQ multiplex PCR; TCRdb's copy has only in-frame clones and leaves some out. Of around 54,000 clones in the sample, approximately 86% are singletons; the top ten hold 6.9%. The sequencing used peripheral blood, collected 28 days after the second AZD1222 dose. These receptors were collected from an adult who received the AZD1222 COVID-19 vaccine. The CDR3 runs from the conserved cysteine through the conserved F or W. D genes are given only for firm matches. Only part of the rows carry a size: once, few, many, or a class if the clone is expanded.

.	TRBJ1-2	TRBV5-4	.	TGTGCCAGCAGCTTGGATACTAACTATGGCTACACCTTC	CASSLDTNYGYTF
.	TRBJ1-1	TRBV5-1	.	TGCGCCAGCAGCTTGGCTGGAAACACTGAAGCTTTCTTT	CASSLAGNTEAFF
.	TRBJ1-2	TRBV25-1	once	TGTGCCAGCAGTAGCCAGAACTATGGCTACACCTTC	CASSSQNYGYTF
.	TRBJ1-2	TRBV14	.	TGTGCCAGCAGCCAAGAGTGGGGCAGGGGATATGGCTACACCTTC	CASSQEWGRGYGYTF
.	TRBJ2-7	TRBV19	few	TGTGCCAGTAGTATGGGACGTGACGAGCAGTACTTC	CASSMGRDEQYF
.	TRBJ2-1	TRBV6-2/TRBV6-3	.	TGTGCCAGCAGTACCGGCGACTACCACAATGAGCAGTTCTTC	CASSTGDYHNEQFF
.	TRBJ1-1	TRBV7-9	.	TGTGCCAGCTTGGCGGGGGCAGGGAACACTGAAGCTTTCTTT	CASLAGAGNTEAFF
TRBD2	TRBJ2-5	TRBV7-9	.	TGTGCCAGCAGCTTAGGGTTAGCGGGAGACGGGGAGACCCAGTACTTC	CASSLGLAGDGETQYF
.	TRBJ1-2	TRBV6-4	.	TGTGCCAGCAGATTGGACCTTAACTATGGCTACACCTTC	CASRLDLNYGYTF
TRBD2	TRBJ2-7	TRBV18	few	TGTGCCAGCTCACCGCAGGGGAGCGGGAGGGCCTACGAGCAGTACTTC	CASSPQGSGRAYEQYF
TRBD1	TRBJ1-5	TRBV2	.	TGTGCCAGCAGGGGACAGGAATATAGCAATCAGCCCCAGCATTTT	CASRGQEYSNQPQHF
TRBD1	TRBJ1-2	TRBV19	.	TGTGCCAGTACCTCGACAGGGGGCGACTATGGCTACACCTTC	CASTSTGGDYGYTF
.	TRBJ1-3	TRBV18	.	TGTGCCAGCTCACCACCATCCATTATAAAAGGAAACACCATATATTTT	CASSPPSIIKGNTIYF
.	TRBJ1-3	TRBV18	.	TGTGCCAGCTCGCCGGCGGTCTCTGGAAACACCATATATTTT	CASSPAVSGNTIYF
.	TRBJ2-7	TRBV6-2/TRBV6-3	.	TGTGCCAGCAGCTCGGTTACCGTTCCCTACGAGCAGTACTTC	CASSSVTVPYEQYF
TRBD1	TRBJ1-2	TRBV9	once	TGTGCCAGCAGCGTAGAAGGGACAGGGCCCCCTCTCTATGGCTACACCTTC	CASSVEGTGPPLYGYTF
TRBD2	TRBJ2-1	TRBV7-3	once	TGTGCCAGCAGCTGGGGGTTGGGACTAGCGGACAATGAGCAGTTCTTC	CASSWGLGLADNEQFF
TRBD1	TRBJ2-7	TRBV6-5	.	TGTGCCAGCAGTTTCTACAGGGGGCAGTACGAGCAGTACTTC	CASSFYRGQYEQYF
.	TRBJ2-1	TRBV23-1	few	TGCGCCAGCAGGGGGGGCATAGCGTACTCCTACAATGAGCAGTTCTTC	CASRGGIAYSYNEQFF
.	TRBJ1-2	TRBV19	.	TGTGCCAGTAGGAAGGACGGGAACTATGGCTACACCTTC	CASRKDGNYGYTF
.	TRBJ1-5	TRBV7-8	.	TGTGCCAGCAGCTTTCTCAGGGCTGTAAATCAGCCCCAGCATTTT	CASSFLRAVNQPQHF
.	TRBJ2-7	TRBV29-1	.	TGCAGCGTTGCCGCAGACCCCTACGAGCAGTACTTC	CSVAADPYEQYF
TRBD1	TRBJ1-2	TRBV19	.	TGTGCCAGTAATACTCTTGGACAGGCCATCTATGGCTACACCTTC	CASNTLGQAIYGYTF
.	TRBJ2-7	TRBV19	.	TGTGCCAGTAGCATGGGCGGGACCGAGACCTACGAGCAGTACTTC	CASSMGGTETYEQYF
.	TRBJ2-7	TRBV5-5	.	TGTGCCAGCAGCTTGGCGGTCGGAAAGTTCAACTACGAGCAGTACTTC	CASSLAVGKFNYEQYF